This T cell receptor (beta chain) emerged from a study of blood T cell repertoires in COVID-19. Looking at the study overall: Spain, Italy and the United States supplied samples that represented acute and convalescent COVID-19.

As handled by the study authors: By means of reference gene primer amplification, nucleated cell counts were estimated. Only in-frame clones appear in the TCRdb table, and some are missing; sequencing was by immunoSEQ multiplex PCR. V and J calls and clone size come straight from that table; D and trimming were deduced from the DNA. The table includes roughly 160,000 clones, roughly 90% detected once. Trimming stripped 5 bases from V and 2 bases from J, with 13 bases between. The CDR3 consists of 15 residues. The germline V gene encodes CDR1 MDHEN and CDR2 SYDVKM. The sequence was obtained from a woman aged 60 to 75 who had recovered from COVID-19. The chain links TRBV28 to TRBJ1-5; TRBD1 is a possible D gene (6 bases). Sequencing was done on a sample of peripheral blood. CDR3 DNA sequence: TGTGCCAGCAGTCCACAGGGCTCGGGCAATCAGCCCCAGCATTTT. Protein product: CASSPQGSGNQPQHF.